This TCR beta chain was recovered during a study of Graves' ophthalmopathy and Graves' hyperthyroidism. In the study overall: Pretreatment peripheral blood was obtained at initial diagnosis.

Diagnosis relied on clinical symptoms, serum thyroxine, TRAb, thyroid ultrasound and orbital computed tomography. Amplified TCR beta CDR3 regions were obtained using RNA transcripts as template. The library came from an HTBI-primed first-round RT-PCR and a second-round multiplex PCR. MiXCR, applied by TCRdb to the multiplex PCR reads, yields one record per CDR3 protein. The sample includes some 400,000 distinct CDR3 sequences, 18% of them seen just once. The sample holds many counts of this clonotype. The TCR originated in a woman aged 18 to 35 with Graves' ophthalmopathy. The specimen was peripheral blood.

CDR3 in amino acids: CASSLGGTGHEQYF. CDR3 coding DNA: TGTGCCAGCAGCTTAGGCGGGACAGGGCACGAGCAGTACTTC. The rearrangement uses TRBV11-2 and TRBJ2-7; 9 nucleotides agree with TRBD1. The CDR3 runs to 14 residues. The V and J ends lost 1 base and 5 bases, in that order; junction bases with no gene match: 3. The germline CDR1 and CDR2 sequences are SGHAT and FQNNGV.